The following is a T cell receptor (beta chain) sequence with its context. Its binding antigen is unknown. Per-nucleotide qualities are absent, and no much larger clonotype sits a single base away. The sample belongs to a study of control samples from healthy donors and cancer patients (dated by TCRdb to 2020 to 2021). From its cysteine to its phenylalanine, the CDR3 spans 13 amino acids. Just the 39-base CDR3 DNA is kept, in frame starting at base 1. CDR1 and CDR2 are read off the germline V gene as SGHVS and FQNEAQ. The germline ends are 17 bases apart after V is trimmed by 10 bases and J by 5 bases. Libraries were built with the immunoSEQ multiplex PCR assay. TCRdb limited this immuneACCESS table to in-frame rearrangements with V and J called. A share of clones is missing; checked studies link under half to unresolved V genes, and the rest is unexplained. Present in this sample are 95,000 to 130,000 clones, about 93% of which were seen just once. Together, the top ten hold about 2.5% of the sample.

The sequence links TRBV7-8 to TRBJ1-1, with TRBD1 tentatively as D gene (6 bases match). This TCR was sampled from a man aged 30 to 45 in good health. Input material: blood. The encoded CDR3 is CAIGGPRGTEAFF. The DNA sequence is as follows: TGTGCCATAGGGGGGCCCCGTGGGACTGAAGCTTTCTTT.